Here is one T cell receptor (beta chain) with its context. This clone showed up just once. Its antigen remains unidentified. The record has no base qualities; no much larger clone is one base away. A second Seattle source provided samples from volunteer blood donors who had recovered from COVID-19. The collaborating institutions used their own protocols to collect whole blood in K2EDTA tubes. For TCRbeta analysis, collaborators shipped samples as frozen whole blood, isolated PBMCs, or DNA extracted from either of those sample types. The data originate from a study of blood T cell repertoires in COVID-19 (dated by TCRdb to between 2020 and 2021). For the wider study: Samples covering the acute and convalescent phases of COVID-19 were provided by collaborators in the United States, Italy and Spain. Where available, HLA class I and class II types were taken from metadata supplied by the sample provider and were not determined by assay-based typing. The prospective study material was composed of cDNA or gDNA derived from T cells, B-cell-depleted T cells, or PBMCs. The sample metadata nearly always contained a de-identified subject ID, COVID-19 status, age in years and sex. The dataset comprised deeply sampled blood TCRbeta repertoires from subjects exposed to, actively infected with, or recovered from COVID-19. Samples came from the ongoing ImmuneRACE study (first 160 participants) plus 1,254 subjects from 6 global collaborators. A freely available public database, intended as a resource for researchers studying the immune response to SARS-CoV-2, is where the repertoires were released.

V was cut back by 6 bases and J by 4 bases, leaving a gap of 13 bases between them. The germline V gene (reference sequence) supplies CDR1 SGHNT and CDR2 YYREEE. The CDR3 spans 13 residues, from the cysteine through the phenylalanine. CDR3 DNA is the only sequence kept; it has 39 bases, read in frame from the first base. TCRbeta CDR3 regions were amplified from genomic DNA using the immunoSEQ Assay, a bias-controlled multiplex PCR. Concerning the study's data processing: The number of nucleated cells in each sample was estimated by amplification of reference gene primers within the assay. Sequence reads were collapsed and filtered to measure the absolute abundance of every unique TCRbeta CDR3 rearrangement. For each sample, productive Simpson clonality was calculated as the square root of Simpson's diversity index over productive rearrangements. Entries here come from immuneACCESS through TCRdb and include only in-frame sequences with V and J called. Some clones fail to appear in such tables; in the studies checked, an unresolved V gene covers under half of the shortfall, and the cause of the remainder is unknown. V and J calls and clone size come straight from that table; D and trimming were deduced from the DNA. In this sample the table shows 300,000 or so clones, 70% to 90% of which occur a single time. The ten biggest clones cover around 6.6% of the sample.

Here is what the overall study found, with its caveats: The amount of clinical and demographic metadata varied by source and participant and was provided uncurated.

This sequence was found in a man aged 18-30 years who had recovered from COVID-19. The sequenced material came from peripheral blood. The chain employs TRBV5-4 and TRBJ1-2; no D segment can be confidently identified. The CDR3 in this case is CASTSAESYGYTF. The DNA reads TGTGCCAGCACCTCCGCCGAGAGCTATGGCTACACCTTC.